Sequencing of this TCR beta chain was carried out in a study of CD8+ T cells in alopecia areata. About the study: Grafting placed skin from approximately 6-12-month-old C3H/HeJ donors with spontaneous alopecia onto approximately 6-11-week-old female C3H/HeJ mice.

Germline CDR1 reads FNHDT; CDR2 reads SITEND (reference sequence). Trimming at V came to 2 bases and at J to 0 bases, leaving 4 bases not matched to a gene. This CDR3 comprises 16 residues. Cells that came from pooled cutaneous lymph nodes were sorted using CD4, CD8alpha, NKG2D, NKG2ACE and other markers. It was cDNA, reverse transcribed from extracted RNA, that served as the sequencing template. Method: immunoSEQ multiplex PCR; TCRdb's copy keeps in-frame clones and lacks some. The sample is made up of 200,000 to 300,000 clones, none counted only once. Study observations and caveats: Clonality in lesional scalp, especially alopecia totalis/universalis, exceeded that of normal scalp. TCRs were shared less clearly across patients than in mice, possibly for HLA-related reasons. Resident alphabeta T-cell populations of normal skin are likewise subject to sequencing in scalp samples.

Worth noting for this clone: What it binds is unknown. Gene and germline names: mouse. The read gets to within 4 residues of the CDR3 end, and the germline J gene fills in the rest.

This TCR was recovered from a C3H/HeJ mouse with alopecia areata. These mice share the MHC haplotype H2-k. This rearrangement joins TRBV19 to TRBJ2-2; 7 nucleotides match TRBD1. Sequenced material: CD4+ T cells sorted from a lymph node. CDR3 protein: CASSIRQGPNTGQLYF. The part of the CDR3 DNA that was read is TGTGCCAGCAGTATCAGACAGGGTCCAAACACCGGG.